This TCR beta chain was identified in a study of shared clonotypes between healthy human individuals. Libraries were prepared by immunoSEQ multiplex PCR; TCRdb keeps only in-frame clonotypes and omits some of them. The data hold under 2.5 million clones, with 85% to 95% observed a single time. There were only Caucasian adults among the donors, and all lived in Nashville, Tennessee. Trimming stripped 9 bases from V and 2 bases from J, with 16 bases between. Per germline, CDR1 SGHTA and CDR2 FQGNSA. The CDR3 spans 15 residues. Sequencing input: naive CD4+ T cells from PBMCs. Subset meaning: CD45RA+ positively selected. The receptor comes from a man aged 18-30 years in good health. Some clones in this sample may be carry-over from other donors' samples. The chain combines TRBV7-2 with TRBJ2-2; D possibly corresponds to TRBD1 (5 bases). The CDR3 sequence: CASTPWTLNTGELFF. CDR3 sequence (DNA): TGTGCCAGTACCCCCTGGACACTTAACACCGGGGAGCTGTTTTTT. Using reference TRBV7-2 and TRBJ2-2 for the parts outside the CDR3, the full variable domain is GAGVSQSPSNKVTEKGKDVELRCDPISGHTALYWYRQSLGQGLEFLIYFQGNSAPDKSGLPSDRFSAERTGGSVSTLTIQRTQQEDSAVYLCASTPWTLNTGELFFGEGSRLTVL.